Listed below are T cell receptor beta chains from one sample, sequenced in a study of tumor-infiltrating lymphocytes in primary liver carcinoma. TCRdb independently ran MiXCR on the multiplex PCR reads; one entry per CDR3 protein. This table holds over 35,000 distinct CDR3 sequences, about three quarters found once. Source material: liver tumor tissue from sampling region 2. The receptors derive from a man in his forties with primary liver carcinoma and hepatitis B virus infection. Each CDR3 is given with its conserved first and last residue. D genes are given only for firm matches. Clone size appears in some rows only: once, few, many, or a class for an expanded clone.

D gene: TRBD1; V gene: TRBV4-3; J gene: TRBJ1-2; clone size: -; CDR3 DNA: TGCGCCAGCAACCAGGCAGGGACAGGGAGGATCTATGGCTACACCTTC; CDR3 protein: CASNQAGTGRIYGYTF
D gene: -; V gene: TRBV4-1; J gene: TRBJ2-1; clone size: -; CDR3 DNA: TGCGCCAGCAGTCCTCTGATAATTAACGGGAGCAGGAATGAGCAGTTCTTC; CDR3 protein: CASSPLIINGSRNEQFF
D gene: -; V gene: TRBV12-3/TRBV12-4; J gene: TRBJ2-4; clone size: -; CDR3 DNA: TGTGCCTGCAGCTTTTTTGGCTCGGGACTGGGTACAAACATTCAGTACTTC; CDR3 protein: CACSFFGSGLGTNIQYF
D gene: -; V gene: TRBV11-2; J gene: TRBJ2-2; clone size: -; CDR3 DNA: TGTGCCAGCAGCACAGACTCGGGCACCTGGGTGCTGTTTTTT; CDR3 protein: CASSTDSGTWVLFF
D gene: TRBD1; V gene: TRBV6-6; J gene: TRBJ2-7; clone size: medium-sized; CDR3 DNA: TGTGCCAGCAGTCCGCGACAGGGACCGTTCTACGAGCAGTACTTC; CDR3 protein: CASSPRQGPFYEQYF
D gene: -; V gene: TRBV2; J gene: TRBJ1-5; clone size: -; CDR3 DNA: TGTGCCAGCAGTGTTGGGCAGAGCCCCAATCAGCCCCAGCATTTT; CDR3 protein: CASSVGQSPNQPQHF
D gene: -; V gene: TRBV29-1; J gene: TRBJ1-1; clone size: medium-sized; CDR3 DNA: TGCAGCGTTGGCGCCCGACTGAACACTGAAGCTTTCTTT; CDR3 protein: CSVGARLNTEAFF
D gene: -; V gene: TRBV6-2/TRBV6-3; J gene: TRBJ2-2; clone size: -; CDR3 DNA: TGTGTCAGCAGCTCATACACTGGGGAGCTGTTTTTT; CDR3 protein: CVSSSYTGELFF
D gene: -; V gene: TRBV6-5; J gene: TRBJ1-2; clone size: -; CDR3 DNA: TGTGCTAGCAAAACAAAGGAGGGAGGCTACACCTTC; CDR3 protein: CASKTKEGGYTF
D gene: -; V gene: TRBV6-5; J gene: TRBJ1-2; clone size: -; CDR3 DNA: TGTGTCAGCAGCCCACCTGGGAGCCATGACTACACCTTC; CDR3 protein: CVSSPPGSHDYTF
D gene: -; V gene: TRBV29-1; J gene: TRBJ1-2; clone size: few; CDR3 DNA: TGCAGCGTTGAAGTATGCGCCAGCGCCTCCTACGGCTACACCTTC; CDR3 protein: CSVEVCASASYGYTF
D gene: -; V gene: TRBV10-2; J gene: TRBJ2-7; clone size: medium-sized; CDR3 DNA: TGCGCCAGCATGGGCCCTTACGAGCAGTACTTC; CDR3 protein: CASMGPYEQYF
D gene: -; V gene: TRBV6-1; J gene: TRBJ2-3; clone size: -; CDR3 DNA: TGTGCCAGGAAGCCCAACACAGGTACGCAGTATTTT; CDR3 protein: CARKPNTGTQYF
D gene: -; V gene: TRBV7-4; J gene: TRBJ1-1; clone size: many; CDR3 DNA: TGTGCCAGCAGCTCAGTCGGGGGGCGCGGGAACACTGAAGCTTTCTTT; CDR3 protein: CASSSVGGRGNTEAFF
D gene: -; V gene: TRBV29-1; J gene: TRBJ2-5; clone size: -; CDR3 DNA: TGCAGCACGTCCGGATCCGACCAGGAGACCCAGTACTTC; CDR3 protein: CSTSGSDQETQYF
D gene: -; V gene: TRBV29-1; J gene: TRBJ2-4; clone size: -; CDR3 DNA: TGTAGCGTAATTCACGGGCGGGGCATTCAATTCTTC; CDR3 protein: CSVIHGRGIQFF
D gene: -; V gene: TRBV29-1; J gene: TRBJ1-2; clone size: -; CDR3 DNA: TGCAGCGTTGTGGAGCAGGGAGATAATGGCTACACTTTC; CDR3 protein: CSVVEQGDNGYTF
D gene: TRBD2; V gene: TRBV20-1; J gene: TRBJ2-1; clone size: -; CDR3 DNA: TGCAGTGCTAGGACTAGCGGGGGCCTGAGCTCTTACAATGAGCTGTTCTTC; CDR3 protein: CSARTSGGLSSYNELFF
D gene: -; V gene: TRBV14; J gene: TRBJ2-3; clone size: -; CDR3 DNA: TGTGCCAGCAGCCAGGCCAGATTCACAGATACGCAGTATTTT; CDR3 protein: CASSQARFTDTQYF
D gene: TRBD1; V gene: TRBV19; J gene: TRBJ2-1; clone size: -; CDR3 DNA: TGTGACAGTAGTATATTTCGGACAGGGGACAATGAGCAGTTCTTC; CDR3 protein: CDSSIFRTGDNEQFF
D gene: -; V gene: TRBV28; J gene: TRBJ2-2; clone size: -; CDR3 DNA: TGTGCCAGCAGTTTAATGCCTCACTGGGGGGAGCTGTTATTT; CDR3 protein: CASSLMPHWGELLF
D gene: -; V gene: TRBV29-1; J gene: TRBJ2-3; clone size: -; CDR3 DNA: TGCAGCGTCATTGGAGTGGACGGACGTAGCATAGATACGCAGTATTTT; CDR3 protein: CSVIGVDGRSIDTQYF
D gene: -; V gene: TRBV5-4; J gene: TRBJ2-5; clone size: many; CDR3 DNA: TGTGCCAGCAGCTTGGCCACTCCAGCGCAATGGAGGGAGACCCAGTACTTC; CDR3 protein: CASSLATPAQWRETQYF
D gene: -; V gene: TRBV29-1; J gene: TRBJ2-4; clone size: once; CDR3 DNA: TGCGGCGTTTTAAGGGGAGTCAAAAACATTCAGTACTTC; CDR3 protein: CGVLRGVKNIQYF
D gene: -; V gene: TRBV5-6; J gene: TRBJ1-1; clone size: -; CDR3 DNA: TGTACCAGCAGTTTGTCGGGAAGGACTGAAGCTTTCTTT; CDR3 protein: CTSSLSGRTEAFF
D gene: TRBD2; V gene: TRBV28; J gene: TRBJ2-1; clone size: -; CDR3 DNA: TGTGCCAGCATCCCCCCGGAGCGGGGGGACAACAATGGGCAGTTCTTC; CDR3 protein: CASIPPERGDNNGQFF
D gene: TRBD1; V gene: TRBV6-5; J gene: TRBJ1-4; clone size: -; CDR3 DNA: TGCGCCAGCACCGCACAGGGGGCGGCTAATGAAAAACTGATTTTC; CDR3 protein: CASTAQGAANEKLIF
D gene: TRBD2; V gene: TRBV6-5; J gene: TRBJ2-1; clone size: few; CDR3 DNA: TGTGCCAGCAGGCAGCGGGAGGGTCTAGGTGAGTACTTCTTC; CDR3 protein: CASRQREGLGEYFF
D gene: -; V gene: TRBV29-1; J gene: TRBJ2-7; clone size: -; CDR3 DNA: TGCAGCGTTGATGCTGGCCGGGGAGAGCAACACTTC; CDR3 protein: CSVDAGRGEQHF
D gene: -; V gene: TRBV12-3/TRBV12-4; J gene: TRBJ2-2; clone size: -; CDR3 DNA: TGTGCCAGTAGTTCAGGGCAGGGGATAGCGGTCAGGGAGCTGTTTTTT; CDR3 protein: CASSSGQGIAVRELFF
D gene: TRBD2; V gene: TRBV20-1; J gene: TRBJ2-5; clone size: few; CDR3 DNA: TGCAGTGCGTCCCCGGGACTACAGGAGACCCAGTACTTC; CDR3 protein: CSASPGLQETQYF
D gene: -; V gene: TRBV7-3; J gene: TRBJ2-2; clone size: -; CDR3 DNA: TGTGCCAGCAGCTACTCGACCTGGGAGCTGTTTTTT; CDR3 protein: CASSYSTWELFF
D gene: -; V gene: TRBV6-2/TRBV6-3; J gene: TRBJ2-1; clone size: -; CDR3 DNA: TGTGCCAGCAGTCCCCATATCTTAAGCTCCTACGATGAGCAGTTCTTC; CDR3 protein: CASSPHILSSYDEQFF
D gene: -; V gene: TRBV2; J gene: TRBJ2-5; clone size: many; CDR3 DNA: TGTGCCAGCGTCCAGGGACACCGACAAGAGACCCAGTACTTC; CDR3 protein: CASVQGHRQETQYF
D gene: -; V gene: TRBV28; J gene: TRBJ1-1; clone size: -; CDR3 DNA: TGTGCCAGCAGTTTAGCAACAAAAGGGAACACTGAAACTTTCTTT; CDR3 protein: CASSLATKGNTETFF
D gene: -; V gene: TRBV5-4; J gene: TRBJ1-1; clone size: many; CDR3 DNA: TGTGCCAGCAGCTTTCCCGGGGTGAACACTGAAGCTTTCTTT; CDR3 protein: CASSFPGVNTEAFF
D gene: TRBD2; V gene: TRBV4-1; J gene: TRBJ2-7; clone size: -; CDR3 DNA: TGCGCCAGCAGCCAAGTTGTAACGGGGGGATACGGGCAGTACTTC; CDR3 protein: CASSQVVTGGYGQYF
D gene: -; V gene: TRBV11-1; J gene: TRBJ1-1; clone size: medium-sized; CDR3 DNA: TGTGCCAGCAGCTTATCTCCGGGGACTGAAGCTTTCTTT; CDR3 protein: CASSLSPGTEAFF
D gene: -; V gene: TRBV20-1; J gene: TRBJ2-1; clone size: -; CDR3 DNA: TGCAGTGCTAGAGATCTAGCGCACTACAATGAGCAGTTCTTC; CDR3 protein: CSARDLAHYNEQFF
D gene: TRBD2; V gene: TRBV6-5; J gene: TRBJ2-1; clone size: -; CDR3 DNA: TGTGCCATCGGGAGCGGGGGAGAGCAGTCCTTC; CDR3 protein: CAIGSGGEQSF
D gene: -; V gene: TRBV10-2; J gene: TRBJ1-2; clone size: -; CDR3 DNA: TGCGCCAGCAATTTCCTAGAGGACTATGGCTACACTTTC; CDR3 protein: CASNFLEDYGYTF
D gene: -; V gene: TRBV6-1; J gene: TRBJ2-7; clone size: -; CDR3 DNA: TGTGCCAGCAGCGAAGCGCTCTACAAGCAGTACTTC; CDR3 protein: CASSEALYKQYF
D gene: -; V gene: TRBV20-1; J gene: TRBJ1-3; clone size: -; CDR3 DNA: TGCAGTGCTGCCTTAGGAAACACCATATATTTT; CDR3 protein: CSAALGNTIYF
D gene: -; V gene: TRBV4-2; J gene: TRBJ2-7; clone size: -; CDR3 DNA: TGTGCCAGCATCCAAGATAGGGGGAGCGGCTACGAGCAGTCCTTC; CDR3 protein: CASIQDRGSGYEQSF
D gene: -; V gene: TRBV7-9; J gene: TRBJ1-5; clone size: -; CDR3 DNA: TGTGTCAGCAACTCCTCAGGGGTTAGCAATCAGCCCCAGCATTTT; CDR3 protein: CVSNSSGVSNQPQHF
D gene: -; V gene: TRBV29-1; J gene: TRBJ2-7; clone size: -; CDR3 DNA: TGCAGCGCCATGACACCTGGGACCGGCACTTCCTACGTGCAGTACTTC; CDR3 protein: CSAMTPGTGTSYVQYF
D gene: -; V gene: TRBV19; J gene: TRBJ1-1; clone size: few; CDR3 DNA: TGTGCCAGTAAATCTCCGATGAAGACTGAAGCTTTCTTT; CDR3 protein: CASKSPMKTEAFF
D gene: -; V gene: TRBV5-1; J gene: TRBJ1-1; clone size: -; CDR3 DNA: TGCACCAGCAGCGATGATCCGAACATTGAAGCTTTCTTT; CDR3 protein: CTSSDDPNIEAFF
D gene: -; V gene: TRBV12-3/TRBV12-4; J gene: TRBJ1-1; clone size: -; CDR3 DNA: TGTGCCAGCAGTTTTAAAGGGGGGAGTACTGAAGCTTTCTTT; CDR3 protein: CASSFKGGSTEAFF
D gene: TRBD2; V gene: TRBV11-2; J gene: TRBJ2-5; clone size: -; CDR3 DNA: TGTGCCGGCAGTTTAAGACTAGCGGGTGACACGAGCGAGATCCAGTACTTC; CDR3 protein: CAGSLRLAGDTSEIQYF
D gene: -; V gene: TRBV4-3; J gene: TRBJ2-1; clone size: -; CDR3 DNA: TGCGCCAACAGCCAAGAAACCAGGGGGAGGTACGATGACCAGTTCTTC; CDR3 protein: CANSQETRGRYDDQFF